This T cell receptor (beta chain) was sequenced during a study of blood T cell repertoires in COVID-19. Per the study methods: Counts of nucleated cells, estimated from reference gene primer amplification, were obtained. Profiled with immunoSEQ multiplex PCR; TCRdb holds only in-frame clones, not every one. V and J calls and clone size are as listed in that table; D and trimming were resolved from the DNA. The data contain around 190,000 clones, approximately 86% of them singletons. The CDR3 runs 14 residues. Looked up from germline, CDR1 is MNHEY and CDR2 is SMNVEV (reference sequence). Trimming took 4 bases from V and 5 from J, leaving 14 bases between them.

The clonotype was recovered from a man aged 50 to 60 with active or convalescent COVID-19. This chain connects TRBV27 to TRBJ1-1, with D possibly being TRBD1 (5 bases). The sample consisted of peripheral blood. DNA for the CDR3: TGTGCCAGCAGTTCCCCTCCGGGGGTAACTGAAGCTTTCTTT. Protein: CASSSPPGVTEAFF.